The clone carrying this TCR beta chain has more than one count but fewer than ten. Its antigen is unknown. This specimen belongs to a study of blood T cells in healthy people across ages. Findings of the study overall: A roughly linear age-dependent decrease characterized TCR beta diversity per million T cells. Estimates drawn from one million T cells were deemed to understate diversity. CMV status of donors was unknown, possibly confounding expanded clonotype changes.

CDR3 length: 14 amino acids. Trimming took 3 bases from V and 5 from J, leaving 13 bases between them. Germline V lookup: CDR1 LNHNV, CDR2 YYDKDF (reference sequence). A second PCR, run for roughly 7 to 11 cycles, used a sample-barcoded 5' primer plus a J-beta primer mix. TCRdb redid the calling of the 5' RACE reads with MiXCR, one entry per CDR3 protein. This repertoire shows 580,000 or so distinct CDR3 sequences, around 48% found once; its top ten account for approximately 23%. Each sample provided at least 5 micrograms of extracted total RNA. The specimen sequenced was blood. This chain connects TRBV15 to TRBJ2-5, with D uncertain. This sequence was found in a man aged 80 or over in good health. The CDR3 coding sequence is TGTGCCACCAGCAGCCCTCTAGTGCGGGAGACCCAGTACTTC. Amino acids: CATSSPLVRETQYF. Drawing the rest from reference TRBV15 and TRBJ2-5, the complete variable domain is DAMVIQNPRYQVTQFGKPVTLSCSQTLNHNVMYWYQQKSSQAPKLLFHYYDKDFNNEADTPDNFQSRRPNTSFCFLDIRSPGLGDTAMYLCATSSPLVRETQYFGPGTRLLVL.